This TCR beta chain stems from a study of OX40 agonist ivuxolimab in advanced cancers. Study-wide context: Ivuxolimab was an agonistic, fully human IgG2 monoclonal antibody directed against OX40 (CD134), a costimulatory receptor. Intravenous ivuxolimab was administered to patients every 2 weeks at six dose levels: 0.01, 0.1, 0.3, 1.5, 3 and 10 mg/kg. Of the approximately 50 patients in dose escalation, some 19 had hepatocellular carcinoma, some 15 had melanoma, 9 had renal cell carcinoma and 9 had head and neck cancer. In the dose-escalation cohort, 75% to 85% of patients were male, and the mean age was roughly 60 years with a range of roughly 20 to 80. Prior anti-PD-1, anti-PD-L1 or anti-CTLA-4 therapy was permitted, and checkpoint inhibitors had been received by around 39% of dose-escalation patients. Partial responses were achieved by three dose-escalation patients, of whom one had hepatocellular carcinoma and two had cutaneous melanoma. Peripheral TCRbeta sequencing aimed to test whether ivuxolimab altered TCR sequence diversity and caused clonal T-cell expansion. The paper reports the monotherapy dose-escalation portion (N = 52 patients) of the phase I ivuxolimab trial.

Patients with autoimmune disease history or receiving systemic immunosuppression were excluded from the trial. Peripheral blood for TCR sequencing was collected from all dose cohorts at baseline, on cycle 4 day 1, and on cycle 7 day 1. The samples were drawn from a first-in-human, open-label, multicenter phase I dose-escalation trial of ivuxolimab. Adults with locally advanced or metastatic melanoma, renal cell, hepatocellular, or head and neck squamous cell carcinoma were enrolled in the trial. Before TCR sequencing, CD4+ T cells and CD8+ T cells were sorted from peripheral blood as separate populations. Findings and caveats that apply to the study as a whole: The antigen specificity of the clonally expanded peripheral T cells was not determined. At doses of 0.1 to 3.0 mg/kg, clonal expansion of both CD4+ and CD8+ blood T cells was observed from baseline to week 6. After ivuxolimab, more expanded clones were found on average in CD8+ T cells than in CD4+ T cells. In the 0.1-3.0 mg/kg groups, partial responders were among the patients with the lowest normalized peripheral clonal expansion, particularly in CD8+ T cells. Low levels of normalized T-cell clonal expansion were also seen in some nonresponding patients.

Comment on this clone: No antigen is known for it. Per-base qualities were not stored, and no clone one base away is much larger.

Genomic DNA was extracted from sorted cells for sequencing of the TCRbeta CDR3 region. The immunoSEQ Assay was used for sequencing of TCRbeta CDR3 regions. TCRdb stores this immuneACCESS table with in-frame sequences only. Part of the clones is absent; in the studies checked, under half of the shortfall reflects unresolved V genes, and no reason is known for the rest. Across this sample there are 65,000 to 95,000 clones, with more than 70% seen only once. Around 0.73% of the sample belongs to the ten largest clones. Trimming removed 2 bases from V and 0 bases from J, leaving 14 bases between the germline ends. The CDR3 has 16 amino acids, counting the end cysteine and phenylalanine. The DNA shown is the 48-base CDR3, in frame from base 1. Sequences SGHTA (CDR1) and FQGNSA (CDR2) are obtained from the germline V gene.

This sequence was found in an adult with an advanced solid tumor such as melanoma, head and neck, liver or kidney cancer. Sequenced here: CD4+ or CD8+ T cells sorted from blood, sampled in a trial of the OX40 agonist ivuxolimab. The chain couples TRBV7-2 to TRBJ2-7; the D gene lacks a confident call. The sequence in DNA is TGTGCCAGCAGCTTAATCCACAACATAAACTCCTACGAGCAGTACTTC. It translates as CASSLIHNINSYEQYF.